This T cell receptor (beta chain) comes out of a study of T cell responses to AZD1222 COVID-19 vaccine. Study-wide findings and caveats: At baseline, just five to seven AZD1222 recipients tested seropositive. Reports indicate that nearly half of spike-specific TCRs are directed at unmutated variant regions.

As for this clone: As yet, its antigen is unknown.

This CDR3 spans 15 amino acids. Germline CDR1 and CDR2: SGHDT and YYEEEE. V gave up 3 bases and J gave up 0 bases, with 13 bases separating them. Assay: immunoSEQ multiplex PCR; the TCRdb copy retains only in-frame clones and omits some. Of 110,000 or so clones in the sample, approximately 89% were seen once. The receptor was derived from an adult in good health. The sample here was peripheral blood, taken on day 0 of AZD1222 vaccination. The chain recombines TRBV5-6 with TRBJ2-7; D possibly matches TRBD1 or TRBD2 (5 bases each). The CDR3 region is CASSSRGRGSYEQYF. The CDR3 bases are TGTGCCAGCAGCTCCCGGGGACGGGGCTCCTACGAGCAGTACTTC. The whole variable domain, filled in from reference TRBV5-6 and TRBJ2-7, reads DAGVTQSPTHLIKTRGQQVTLRCSPKSGHDTVSWYQQALGQGPQFIFQYYEEEERQRGNFPDRFSGHQFPNYSSELNVNALLLGDSALYLCASSSRGRGSYEQYFGPGTRLTVT.